This T cell receptor beta chain stems from a study of T cell responses to AZD1222 COVID-19 vaccine. The data were produced by immunoSEQ multiplex PCR, yet TCRdb's version contains in-frame clones alone and is incomplete. The data show 150,000 to 250,000 clones, roughly 92% seen once. The V gene's germline CDR1 is SGDLS and CDR2 YYNGEE. The CDR3 totals 15 residues. V gave up 3 bases and J gave up 8 bases; unmatched junction bases: 10. This specimen was peripheral blood, taken 28 days after the second AZD1222 dose. The chain links TRBV9 to TRBJ2-1; 8 bases fit TRBD2. This clonotype originated in an adult who received the AZD1222 COVID-19 vaccine. The CDR3 protein is CASSAVAGSPYEQFF. CDR3 DNA sequence: TGTGCCAGCAGCGCAGTAGCGGGATCCCCGTATGAGCAGTTCTTC.